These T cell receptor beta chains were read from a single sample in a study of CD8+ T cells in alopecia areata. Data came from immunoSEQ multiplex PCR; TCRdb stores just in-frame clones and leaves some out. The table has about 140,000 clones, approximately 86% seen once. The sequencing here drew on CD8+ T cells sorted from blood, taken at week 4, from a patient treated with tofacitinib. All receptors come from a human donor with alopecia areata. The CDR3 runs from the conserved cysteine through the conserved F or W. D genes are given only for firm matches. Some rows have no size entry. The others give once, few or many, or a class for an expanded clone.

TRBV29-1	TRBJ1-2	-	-	CSVARQGIYGYTF	TGCAGCGTTGCCCGGCAGGGGATCTATGGCTACACCTTC
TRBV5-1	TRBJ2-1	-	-	CASSLTQGFYNEQFF	TGCGCCAGCAGCTTGACGCAGGGGTTCTACAATGAGCAGTTCTTC
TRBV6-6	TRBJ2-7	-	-	CASSYDSNYEQYF	TGTGCCAGCAGTTACGACAGCAACTACGAGCAGTACTTC
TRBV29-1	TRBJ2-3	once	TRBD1	CSVEDVRGQGRIDTQYF	TGCAGCGTTGAAGATGTCCGGGGACAGGGGAGAATAGATACGCAGTATTTT
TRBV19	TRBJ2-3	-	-	CASSMGTDTQYF	TGTGCCAGTAGTATGGGGACGGATACGCAGTATTTT
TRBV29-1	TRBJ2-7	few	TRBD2	CSVLGTSGGYEQYF	TGCAGCGTCCTGGGGACTAGCGGAGGTTACGAGCAGTACTTC
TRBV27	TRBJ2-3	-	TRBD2	CASSVLAVTGTDTQYF	TGTGCCAGCAGTGTACTAGCGGTTACTGGCACAGATACGCAGTATTTT
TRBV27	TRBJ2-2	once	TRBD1	CASSPLDRANTGELFF	TGTGCCAGCAGTCCACTTGACAGGGCGAACACCGGGGAGCTGTTTTTT
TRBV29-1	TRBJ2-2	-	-	CGVEIVPGELFF	TGCGGCGTTGAAATCGTCCCCGGGGAGCTGTTTTTT
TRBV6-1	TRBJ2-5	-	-	CASSEDSGPRETQYF	TGTGCCAGCAGTGAAGATTCCGGACCCCGGGAGACCCAGTACTTC
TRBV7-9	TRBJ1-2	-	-	CASSLVDGYTF	TGTGCCAGCAGCTTAGTAGATGGCTACACCTTC
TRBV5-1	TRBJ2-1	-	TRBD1	CASSSGQSSYNEQFF	TGCGCCAGCAGTTCGGGACAGAGCTCCTACAATGAGCAGTTCTTC
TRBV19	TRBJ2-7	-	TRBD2	CASKGREEAGEQYF	TGTGCCAGTAAGGGTCGGGAGGAGGCGGGGGAGCAGTACTTC
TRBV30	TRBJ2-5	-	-	CAWSKGTQETQYF	TGTGCCTGGAGTAAGGGTACTCAAGAGACCCAGTACTTC
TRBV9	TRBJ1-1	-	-	CASSAANTEAFF	TGTGCCAGCAGTGCGGCGAACACTGAAGCTTTCTTT
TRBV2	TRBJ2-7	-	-	CASNRDTNYEQYF	TGTGCCAGCAACCGGGACACAAACTACGAGCAGTACTTC
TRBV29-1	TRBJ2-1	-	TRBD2	CSVEDLGSGNFMNEQFF	TGCAGCGTTGAAGATCTGGGAAGCGGGAATTTTATGAATGAGCAGTTCTTC
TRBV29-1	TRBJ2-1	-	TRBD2	CSGSGGGVNEQFF	TGCAGCGGTAGCGGGGGAGGTGTGAATGAGCAGTTCTTC